This record concerns one T cell receptor (beta chain) sequence. Its recognized antigen is unknown. Qualities for individual bases were not recorded, and no much larger clone is one base off. This entry is derived from a study of blood T cell repertoires in COVID-19 (dated by TCRdb to the early 2020s). With regard to the full study: Samples covering the acute and convalescent phases of COVID-19 were provided by collaborators in the United States, Italy and Spain. The samples were drawn from the first 160 participants of the ongoing ImmuneRACE study and from 1,254 subjects provided by 6 global collaborators. The repertoires were released in a freely available public database intended as a resource for research on the immune response to SARS-CoV-2. Where available, HLA class I and class II types were obtained from metadata supplied by the sample provider rather than from assay-based typing. Subjects who had been exposed to COVID-19, were actively infected with it, or had recovered from it provided the deeply sampled blood TCRbeta repertoires that made up the dataset. The material from the prospective study consisted of cDNA or gDNA derived from T cells, B-cell-depleted T cells, or PBMCs. Nearly every sample came with metadata listing a de-identified subject ID, COVID-19 status, age in years and sex. General conclusions and limits of the study: Clinical and demographic metadata were provided uncurated, with the amount varying by source and participant.

The collaborating institutions used their own protocols to collect whole blood in K2EDTA tubes. For TCRbeta analysis, collaborator samples were shipped as frozen whole blood, as isolated PBMCs, or as DNA extracted from either sample type. TCRbeta CDR3 regions were amplified from genomic DNA using the immunoSEQ Assay, a bias-controlled multiplex PCR. The paper's data handling went like this. Nucleated cell counts per sample were estimated from amplification of reference gene primers within the assay. To quantify the absolute abundance of each unique TCRbeta CDR3 rearrangement, sequence reads were collapsed and filtered. For each sample, productive Simpson clonality was calculated as the square root of Simpson's diversity index over productive rearrangements. TCRdb's version of the immuneACCESS table is confined to in-frame rearrangements and falls short of the full clone set. An unresolved V gene accounts for under half of the shortfall where checked; the remainder is of unknown origin. V and J calls and clone size follow that table, whereas D and trimming were derived from the DNA. The sample table records some 20,000 clones; 85% to 90% of these occur just once. The top ten constitute about a sixth of the sample.

V ends up 4 bases short and J 8 bases short, with an unmatched junction base count of 11. The CDR3 sequence holds 15 residues, the cysteine and phenylalanine included. The kept DNA is CDR3 alone, 45 bases in frame from the first base. For CDR1 and CDR2, the germline V gene lists SGDLS and YYNGEE. The clonotype comes from a human donor with active COVID-19. The donor label of this sample is uncertain. The sequenced material came from peripheral blood. The sequence is built from TRBV9 and TRBJ2-1; 8 middle bases align to TRBD2. The CDR3 sequence is CASSPHGGGLHEQFF. The nucleotides are TGTGCCAGCAGCCCGCACGGGGGGGGCTTACATGAGCAGTTCTTC.